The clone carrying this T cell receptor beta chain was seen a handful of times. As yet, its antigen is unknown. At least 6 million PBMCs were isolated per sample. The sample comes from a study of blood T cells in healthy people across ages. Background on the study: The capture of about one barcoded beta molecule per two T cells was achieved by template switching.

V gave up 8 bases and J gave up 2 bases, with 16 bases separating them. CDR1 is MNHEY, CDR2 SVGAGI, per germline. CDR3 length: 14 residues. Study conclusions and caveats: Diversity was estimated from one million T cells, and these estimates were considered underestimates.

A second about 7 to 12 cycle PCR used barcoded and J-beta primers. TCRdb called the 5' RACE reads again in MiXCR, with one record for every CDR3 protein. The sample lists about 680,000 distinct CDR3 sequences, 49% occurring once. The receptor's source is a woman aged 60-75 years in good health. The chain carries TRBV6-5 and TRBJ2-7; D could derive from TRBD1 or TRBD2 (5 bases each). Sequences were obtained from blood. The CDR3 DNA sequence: TGTGCCAGCGAAAGGCAGAGGGGAGCCTACGAGCAGTACTTC. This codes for CASERQRGAYEQYF.